These T cell receptor beta chains were read from a single sample in a study of Ad26.COV2.S vaccination and SARS-CoV-2 variants. Measured with immunoSEQ multiplex PCR; TCRdb has only the in-frame clones, and not every one. The sample yields 400,000 or so clones, 70% to 90% seen once. The specimen comprised peripheral blood, sampled in a trial of Ad26.COV2.S vaccine versus placebo. Source of these receptors: a person aged 18-65 years who received the Ad26.COV2.S COVID-19 vaccine or a placebo. Each CDR3 is given with its conserved first and last residue. D genes are given only for firm matches. Clone size appears in some rows only: once, few, many, or a class for an expanded clone.

clone_size j_call v_call cdr3_length d_call cdr3_nt cdr3_aa
- TRBJ1-1 TRBV19 14 - TGTGCCAGTAGTATAGCTTTCGGGAACACTGAAGCTTTCTTT CASSIAFGNTEAFF
- TRBJ2-3 TRBV21-1 17 - TGTGCCAGCAGCAACCGGGACCGAGATGAACCCACAGATACGCAGTATTTT CASSNRDRDEPTDTQYF
- TRBJ2-7 TRBV5-1 13 - TGCGCCAGCAGCTTGGTCGGGGGTTCCGAGCAGTACTTC CASSLVGGSEQYF
once TRBJ2-7 TRBV10-1 14 TRBD1 TGCGCCAGCAGTGGGGACAGGGGTGGCTACGAGCAGTACTTC CASSGDRGGYEQYF
- TRBJ2-3 TRBV7-8 15 TRBD2 TGTGCCAGCAGCTTTAGCGGGGGGGGCACAGATACGCAGTATTTT CASSFSGGGTDTQYF
once TRBJ2-3 TRBV15 17 TRBD1 TGTGCCACCAGTGAAACCGGGACAGAGTCTAGCACAGATACGCAGTATTTT CATSETGTESSTDTQYF
- TRBJ1-2 TRBV19 14 - TGTGCCAGTAGTATCCCTAAAGGACAGAATGGCTACACCTTC CASSIPKGQNGYTF
- TRBJ2-1 TRBV4-3 15 TRBD2 TGCGCCAGCAGCCTCCCGGGCGGGGGGCTAAATGAGCAGTTCTTC CASSLPGGGLNEQFF
- TRBJ2-6 TRBV28 15 - TGTGCCAGCAGTTTACAGAGCTCTGGGGCCAACGTCCTGACTTTC CASSLQSSGANVLTF
- TRBJ2-5 TRBV5-4 15 TRBD2 TGTGCCAGCAGCGGCAGCGGGGGGGGACAAGAGACCCAGTACTTC CASSGSGGGQETQYF
- TRBJ1-2 TRBV21-1 12 - TGTGCCAGCAGCAAAGTTCCGGGGGGCTACACCTTC CASSKVPGGYTF
- TRBJ2-1 TRBV3-1/TRBV3-2 14 TRBD2 TGTGCCAGCAGCCAAGATAGCGGGGGGAATGAGCAGTTCTTC CASSQDSGGNEQFF
many TRBJ2-7 TRBV6-5 15 TRBD2 TGTGCCAGCAGCTCTCCCCGCGGGAGGTCCTACGAGCAGTACTTC CASSSPRGRSYEQYF
- TRBJ2-1 TRBV5-1 15 - TGCGCCAGCAGCTCCGCCCACGACCCCCGCGATGAGCAGTTCTTC CASSSAHDPRDEQFF
- TRBJ1-2 TRBV19 15 - TGTGCCAGTAGTCGGACAGCGATCTTTAACTATGGCTACACCTTC CASSRTAIFNYGYTF
few TRBJ2-7 TRBV6-5 13 TRBD2 TGTGCCAGCAGTTACAGACTAGCGGGGGAGCAGTACTTC CASSYRLAGEQYF
- TRBJ2-7 TRBV6-1 17 TRBD1 TGTGCCAGCAGTGAATACTGGACGGGACAGGGGGCCTACGAGCAGTACTTC CASSEYWTGQGAYEQYF
- TRBJ2-7 TRBV7-9 12 - TGTGCCAGCAGCCAGAATAGATACGAGCAGTACTTC CASSQNRYEQYF
once TRBJ2-7 TRBV18 12 - TGTGCCAGCTCACCGACGGCCTACGAGCAGTACTTC CASSPTAYEQYF
- TRBJ2-1 TRBV4-2 12 - TGTGCCAGCAGCCCAGAAGTTGGGGAGCAGTTCTTC CASSPEVGEQFF
- TRBJ2-3 TRBV5-4 15 - TGTGCCAGCAGCTTCTACGGGGACGGCACAGATACGCAGTATTTT CASSFYGDGTDTQYF
few TRBJ1-5 TRBV3-1/TRBV3-2 17 - TGTGCCAGCAGCCAAGGTGGCTCGGACAGTAGCAATCAGCCCCAGCATTTT CASSQGGSDSSNQPQHF
- TRBJ2-1 TRBV7-2 14 TRBD2 TGTGCCAGCAGCTTAAACGGGGGGTCCAATGAGCAGTTCTTC CASSLNGGSNEQFF
- TRBJ1-2 TRBV4-3 16 - TGCGCCAGCAGCCAAAACGACGGGGGAAGAAACTATGGCTACACCTTC CASSQNDGGRNYGYTF
- TRBJ2-5 TRBV19 15 - TGTGCCAGTAGCCTCGCGGGGTGGGGAGCCGAGACCCAGTACTTC CASSLAGWGAETQYF
- TRBJ1-4 TRBV5-1 14 - TGCGCCAGCAGCATCGGGACAACTAATGAAAAACTGTTTTTT CASSIGTTNEKLFF
- TRBJ1-1 TRBV4-1 12 - TGCGCCAGCAGCCAAGCAGGTAGTGCGGCTTTCTTT CASSQAGSAAFF
few TRBJ2-3 TRBV5-4 16 - TGTGCCAGCAGCCCTGGGGTCCAGCGGTACACAGATACGCAGTATTTT CASSPGVQRYTDTQYF
- TRBJ1-2 TRBV2 15 TRBD1 TGTGCCAGCCGAGATCGTACAGGGGGATTTTATGGCTACACCTTC CASRDRTGGFYGYTF
- TRBJ1-2 TRBV10-3 14 TRBD1 TGTGCCATCAGTGCCTCGGGACAGGCGAATGGCTACACCTTC CAISASGQANGYTF
- TRBJ2-1 TRBV7-9 18 - TGTGCCAGCAGCTTGCCATTCTTTAGGGGGAACTCCTACAATGAGCAGTTCTTC CASSLPFFRGNSYNEQFF
once TRBJ2-5 TRBV5-4 14 - TGTGCCAGCAGCTTGGAGACAGATGCGGAGACCCAGTACTTC CASSLETDAETQYF
once TRBJ1-1 TRBV7-9 13 - TGTGCCAGCAGCTCCAACGGGGTACCAGAAGCTTTCTTT CASSSNGVPEAFF
- TRBJ2-2 TRBV7-6 18 - TGTGCCAGCAGCCCGATGTCCGGCACGTTATTGGGCACCGGGGAGCTGTTTTTT CASSPMSGTLLGTGELFF
few TRBJ1-2 TRBV3-1/TRBV3-2 13 - TGTGCCAGCAGCCGCGAAGGGCTGGGTGGCTACACCTTC CASSREGLGGYTF
- TRBJ1-1 TRBV7-9 14 - TGTGCCAGCAGCTTAGCGACTAGGAACACTGAAGCTTTCTTT CASSLATRNTEAFF
- TRBJ2-3 TRBV6-6 16 - TGTGCCAGCACCATATCCCCCTGGGGGACCACAGATACGCAGTATTTT CASTISPWGTTDTQYF
- TRBJ1-6 TRBV5-1 13 - TGCGCCAGCACCCTCGACCCGAATTCACCCCTCCACTTT CASTLDPNSPLHF
- TRBJ1-3 TRBV7-9 13 - TGTGCCAGCACAGGGACAACTAGAAACACCATATATTTT CASTGTTRNTIYF
- TRBJ1-1 TRBV18 12 - TGTGCCAGCTCACGGACGAACACTGAAGCTTTCTTT CASSRTNTEAFF
- TRBJ2-7 TRBV7-9 13 - TGTGCCAGCAGCTTAGGCGTCAGGGACGAGCAGTACTTC CASSLGVRDEQYF
- TRBJ2-7 TRBV3-1/TRBV3-2 14 - TGTGCCAGCAGCCAAGAAGCCCAGGGCTACGAGCAGTACTTC CASSQEAQGYEQYF
once TRBJ2-1 TRBV7-9 15 TRBD2 TGTGCCAGCAGCTTCCGGACTAGCGGGGCCGATGAGCAGTTCTTC CASSFRTSGADEQFF
- TRBJ2-5 TRBV7-9 12 - TGTGCCAGCAGCGGGCGGGATTCGACCCAGTACTTC CASSGRDSTQYF
few TRBJ2-1 TRBV4-3 18 - TGCGCCAGCAGCCAAGTCTTACGGGGCCGGAGCTCCTACAATGAGCAGTTCTTC CASSQVLRGRSSYNEQFF
- TRBJ1-6 TRBV5-4 15 TRBD1 TGTGCCAGCAGCCCAGGGGGCTCCTATAATTCACCCCTCCACTTT CASSPGGSYNSPLHF
- TRBJ2-1 TRBV24-1 15 - TGTGCCACCAGTGATACAGGGAGCTCCTACAATGAGCAGTTCTTC CATSDTGSSYNEQFF
- TRBJ1-4 TRBV19 15 - TGTGCCAGTAGTATGATTAAGGGCCAGAATGAAAAACTGTTTTTT CASSMIKGQNEKLFF
- TRBJ2-1 TRBV6-2/TRBV6-3 14 TRBD2 TGTGCCAGCAGTTATTCCCGGGAGGGGGTTAAGCAGTTCTTC CASSYSREGVKQFF
- TRBJ1-2 TRBV5-1 14 - TGCGCCAGCAGCTTGAGGTCTTCTAACTATGGCTACACCTTC CASSLRSSNYGYTF
- TRBJ1-6 TRBV11-2 17 TRBD1 TGTGCCAGCAGACACATCCGAAAGGGGGCTCATAATTCACCCCTCCACTTT CASRHIRKGAHNSPLHF
- TRBJ1-1 TRBV5-4 15 - TGTGCCAGCAGCTTTCCGACAACCTGGAACACTGAAGCTTTCTTT CASSFPTTWNTEAFF
- TRBJ2-3 TRBV10-3 15 - TGTGCCATCAAGGGGGCGGGGGCTCTAACAGATACGCAGTATTTT CAIKGAGALTDTQYF